These 22 T cell receptor beta chains share one sample of origin, sequenced in a study of cytomegalovirus exposure and HLA in healthy donors. The repertoire was sequenced with immunoSEQ multiplex PCR; TCRdb's copy has only in-frame clones and lacks some. The sample has 110,000 or so clones; around 88% are singletons. Sample: PBMCs. The source is a man aged 18 to 29 in good health and CMV-seronegative.

This chain's CDR3 is CASSGATGSSNQPQHF. The CDR3 bases are TGTGCCAGCAGTGGTGCAACAGGGAGTAGCAATCAGCCCCAGCATTTT. The chain employs TRBV25-1 and TRBJ1-5; weak D call: TRBD1 (6 bases). Germline CDR1 and CDR2: MGHDK and SYGVNS. The CDR3 is 16 amino acids. The V and J ends lost 4 bases and 0 bases respectively, with 13 bases between them.

This chain joins TRBV7-2 and TRBJ2-7, with TRBD1 identical over 7 bases. The V and J ends lost 2 bases and 3 bases, in that order; junction bases with no gene match: 7. The CDR3 runs to 15 residues. The germline gives CDR1 SGHTA, CDR2 FQGNSA. This chain's CDR3 is CASSLYRGGNYEQYF. The DNA for the CDR3 is TGTGCCAGCAGCTTATATAGAGGGGGCAACTACGAGCAGTACTTC.

This clone was found a few times. The gene calls are TRBV14 and TRBJ2-7; a weak D match, TRBD1 (6 bases). The CDR3 extends over 14 amino acids. The V and J ends lost 0 bases and 3 bases respectively, with 9 bases between them. From germline, CDR1 is SGHDN and CDR2 FVKESK. CDR3 loop: CASSQEIGGYEQYF. Here the CDR3 DNA reads TGTGCCAGCAGCCAAGAGATAGGGGGCTACGAGCAGTACTTC.

This chain connects TRBV5-6 to TRBJ1-2; 7 nucleotides align to TRBD1. CDR1 is SGHDT, CDR2 YYEEEE, per germline. J was trimmed by 4 bases and V by 0 bases; bases with no gene match: 6. The CDR3 contains 15 residues. CDR3 sequence: CASSLETGFAYGYTF. In nucleotides, the CDR3 is TGTGCCAGCAGCTTGGAGACAGGGTTTGCCTATGGCTACACCTTC.

V usage is TRBV15 and J usage is TRBJ1-4; 8 nucleotides match TRBD1. Germline V gene lookup returns CDR1 LNHNV and CDR2 YYDKDF (reference sequence). The trim removed 3 bases at V and 6 bases at J, leaving 0 bases unmatched. The CDR3 length is 13 residues. CDR3 bases: TGTGCCACCAGCAGGGACAGGGATGAAAAACTGTTTTTT. Protein: CATSRDRDEKLFF.

The V call is TRBV19, the J call TRBJ2-2; 13 bases align to TRBD2. The CDR3 length is 19 residues. CDR1 LNHDA and CDR2 SQIVND come from the germline V gene (reference sequence). V lost 10 bases to trimming and J lost 4 bases; unmatched junction nucleotides: 18. The CDR3 here is CATKRGTGWTSGSTGELFF. The DNA of the CDR3 is TGTGCCACCAAGAGGGGGACAGGTTGGACTAGCGGGAGCACCGGGGAGCTGTTTTTT.

The genes are TRBV4-2 and TRBJ2-1; maybe TRBD2 (5 bases). Germline V gene sequence: CDR1 LGHNA, CDR2 YNFKEQ. The CDR3 is 13 residues long. The V gene lost 3 bases and the J gene lost 8 bases, with 11 bases spanning the gap. The DNA for the CDR3 is TGTGCCAGCAGCCAGACTGAGGGCTATGAGCAGTTCTTC. It yields the protein CASSQTEGYEQFF.

The rearrangement links TRBV30 to TRBJ1-2; 9 nucleotides align to TRBD1. CDR1 is GTSNPN, CDR2 SVGIG, per germline (reference sequence). J was trimmed by 8 bases and V by 2 bases; bases with no gene match: 9. CDR3 length: 14 residues. The CDR3 here is CAWSTRTGVSGYTF. As DNA, the CDR3 is TGTGCCTGGAGTACCAGGACAGGGGTAAGCGGCTACACCTTC.

V and J are TRBV16 and TRBJ1-1; TRBD1 might be the D (5 bases). V was clipped by 0 bases and J by 4 bases, with 12 bases between them. CDR3 length equals 15 residues. Germline V CDR1 and CDR2: KGHSY, FQNENV. The CDR3 coding sequence is TGTGCCAGCAGCCAATCGGGCAGGGTAGGCACTGAAGCTTTCTTT. This gives the protein CASSQSGRVGTEAFF. Using reference TRBV16 and TRBJ1-1 for the parts outside the CDR3, the full variable domain is GEEVAQTPKHLVRGEGQKAKLYCAPIKGHSYVFWYQQVLKNEFKFLISFQNENVFDETGMPKERFSAKCLPNSPCSLEIQATKLEDSAVYFCASSQSGRVGTEAFFGQGTRLTVV.

The chain combines TRBV5-1 with TRBJ2-7; 8 bases agree with TRBD1. CDR1 SGHRS and CDR2 YFSETQ come from the germline V gene. This CDR3 contains 15 residues. The trim removed 4 bases at V and 2 bases at J, leaving 8 bases unmatched. The CDR3 region is CASSIPGQATYEQYF. CDR3 nucleotides: TGCGCCAGCAGCATACCGGGACAGGCTACCTACGAGCAGTACTTC.

V is TRBV4-1 and J is TRBJ2-5, with 12 bases aligning to TRBD2. Germline CDR1 reads MGHRA; CDR2 reads YSYEKL. V gave up 1 base and J gave up 1 base; unmatched junction bases: 7. The CDR3 totals 18 residues. CDR3 sequence: CASSQASSGGVSQETQYF. As DNA, the CDR3 is TGCGCCAGCAGCCAAGCGTCTAGCGGGGGGGTATCCCAAGAGACCCAGTACTTC.

The CDR3 here is CASGPMGHEKLFF. Here the CDR3 DNA reads TGTGCCAGCGGCCCCATGGGGCATGAAAAACTGTTTTTT. This chain connects TRBV28 to TRBJ1-4; weak D call: TRBD1 (5 bases). Germline assignment: CDR1 MDHEN and CDR2 SYDVKM. The V gene lost 8 bases and the J gene lost 6 bases, with 13 bases spanning the gap. The CDR3 extends over 13 amino acids.

This CDR3 is CASSLDRFSYEQYF. The CDR3 DNA reads TGTGCCAGCAGCCTGGACAGGTTCTCCTACGAGCAGTACTTC. V usage is TRBV11-2 and J usage is TRBJ2-7; TRBD1 aligns across 7 bases. The V gene's germline CDR1 is SGHAT and CDR2 FQNNGV. V was clipped by 5 bases and J by 0 bases; unmatched bases: 4. The length of the CDR3 is 14 residues.

The chain joins TRBV28 to TRBJ2-1, with TRBD2 identical over 7 bases. The CDR3 is made up of 14 amino acids. Germline CDR1 MDHEN, CDR2 SYDVKM. V lost 9 bases and J lost 6; bases outside the gene matches: 11. The CDR3 loop reads CASIQGTNFNEQFF. The CDR3 nucleotides are TGTGCCAGTATTCAAGGGACTAATTTCAATGAGCAGTTCTTC.

The rearrangement links TRBV7-9 to TRBJ2-2; 9 bases are shared with TRBD1. Per the germline V gene, CDR1 is SEHNR and CDR2 is FQNEAQ (reference sequence). The V gene end was trimmed by 2 bases and the J gene end by 4 bases; junction bases not matched to a gene: 8. The CDR3 extends over 17 amino acids. CDR3 DNA: TGTGCCAGCAGCTTAATACCGGGACAGGGCTTCACCGGGGAGCTGTTTTTT. The encoded protein is CASSLIPGQGFTGELFF.

This chain joins TRBV10-1 and TRBJ1-2; D is undetermined. CDR1 and CDR2 (germline): WNHNN, SYGVQD (reference sequence). This CDR3 is 14 amino acids long. V dropped 8 bases and J dropped 8 bases, with 21 bases sitting between them. This CDR3 reads CASPQIRSDFGYTF. In nucleotides, the CDR3 is TGCGCCAGCCCCCAGATCCGGTCGGACTTCGGCTACACCTTC.

On this clone itself: The sample holds other DNA sequences that translate to the same CDR3. The V gene is TRBV6-5, the J gene TRBJ2-5; 10 nucleotides agree with TRBD1. Trimming removed 4 bases from V and 5 bases from J; junction bases left unmatched: 4. The CDR3 is 14 residues long. Germline V CDR1 and CDR2: MNHEY, SVGAGI. The CDR3 loop reads CASSSTGGRETQYF. CDR3 sequence (DNA): TGTGCCAGCAGTTCGACAGGGGGCAGGGAGACCCAGTACTTC.

V usage is TRBV30 and J usage is TRBJ2-1, with 10 positions matching TRBD1. The CDR3 loop spans 12 amino acids. With V trimmed by 5 bases and J by 8 bases, 3 bases remained unmatched. CDR1 is GTSNPN and CDR2 is SVGIG in the germline V gene (reference sequence). This chain's CDR3 is CAWDRGQDEQFF. CDR3 coding DNA: TGTGCCTGGGACAGGGGGCAGGATGAGCAGTTCTTC.

The chain employs TRBV27 and TRBJ1-6; D remains unclear. Trimming cost V 5 bases and J 5 bases, with 16 bases left between them. Germline lookup yields CDR1 MNHEY and CDR2 SMNVEV (reference sequence). The CDR3 contains 16 residues. CDR3 sequence reads: CASSRRLLVNNSPLHF. The DNA for the CDR3 is TGTGCCAGCAGTAGGCGACTTTTGGTTAATAATTCACCCCTCCACTTT.

The chain employs TRBV11-3 and TRBJ1-1; D gene unclear. The CDR3 runs 13 residues. Germline V CDR1 and CDR2: SGHNT, YENEEA. The V gene lost 2 bases and the J gene lost 3 bases, with 7 bases spanning the gap. The CDR3, as DNA: TGTGCCAGCAGCTTAAATCGGGACACTGAAGCTTTCTTT. Translation: CASSLNRDTEAFF.

This chain uses TRBV5-1 with TRBJ1-1; 9 nucleotides line up with TRBD1. The CDR3 runs to 18 residues. Per the germline V gene, CDR1 is SGHRS and CDR2 is YFSETQ. The ends lost 0 bases at V and 5 bases at J; junction bases unmatched: 14. Here the CDR3 reads CASSLAYYYGTGSTEAFF. CDR3 DNA sequence: TGCGCCAGCAGCTTGGCCTACTATTACGGGACAGGGTCGACTGAAGCTTTCTTT.

The chain combines TRBV29-1 with TRBJ1-1; D possibly corresponds to TRBD1 (6 bases). Per germline, CDR1 SQVTM and CDR2 ANQGSEA. The CDR3 extends over 13 amino acids. V was shortened by 7 bases and J by 2 bases, with 14 bases between the two germline ends. The CDR3, as DNA: TGCAGCGCCCAGACAGGAGGTAACACTGAAGCTTTCTTT. It translates to CSAQTGGNTEAFF.